This T cell receptor (beta chain) was sequenced during a study of cytotoxic CD8 clonotypes in ibrutinib-treated CLL. The wider study: With a range of 6 to 36, the median treatment time before response samples were taken was about twelve months.

Study outcomes and limitations: Higher clonality was seen at ibrutinib response and a return toward baseline at progression. The public clonotypes identified were infrequent and showed contraction or stability on treatment. Sampling times (in sustained-remission versus progressing patients) were not the same.

The trim removed 3 bases at V and 7 bases at J, leaving 12 bases unmatched. CDR1 MDHEN and CDR2 SYDVKM come from the germline V gene. CDR3 size: 16 residues. This clone showed up just a few times. The target antigen is unknown. The data were produced by immunoSEQ multiplex PCR, yet TCRdb's version contains in-frame clones alone and is incomplete. The sample contains about 63,000 clones, approximately 71% of which appear only once. This chain uses TRBV28 with TRBJ1-5; 7 bases are a match to TRBD1. The origin of this receptor is a human donor with chronic lymphocytic leukemia. The material sequenced was PBMCs, taken after 12 months of ibrutinib treatment. CDR3 in amino acids: CASSLERGRVGQPQHF. The CDR3 DNA reads as TGTGCCAGCAGTTTGGAAAGGGGGCGAGTCGGACAGCCCCAGCATTTT.